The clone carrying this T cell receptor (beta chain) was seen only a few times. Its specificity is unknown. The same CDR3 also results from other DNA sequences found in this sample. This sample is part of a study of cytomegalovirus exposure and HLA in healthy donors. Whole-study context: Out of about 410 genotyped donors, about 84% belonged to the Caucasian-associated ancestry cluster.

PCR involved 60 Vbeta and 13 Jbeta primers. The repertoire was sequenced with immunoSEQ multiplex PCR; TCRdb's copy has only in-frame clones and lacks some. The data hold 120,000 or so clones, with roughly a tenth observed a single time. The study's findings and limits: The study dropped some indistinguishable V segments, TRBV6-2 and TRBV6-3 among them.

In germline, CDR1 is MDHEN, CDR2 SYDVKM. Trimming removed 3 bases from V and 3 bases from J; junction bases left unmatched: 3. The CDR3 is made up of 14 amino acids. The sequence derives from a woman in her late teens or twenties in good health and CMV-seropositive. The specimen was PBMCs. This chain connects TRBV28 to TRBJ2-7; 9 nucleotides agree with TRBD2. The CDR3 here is CASSLRLADYEQYF. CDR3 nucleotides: TGTGCCAGCAGTTTGCGACTAGCGGACTACGAGCAGTACTTC.